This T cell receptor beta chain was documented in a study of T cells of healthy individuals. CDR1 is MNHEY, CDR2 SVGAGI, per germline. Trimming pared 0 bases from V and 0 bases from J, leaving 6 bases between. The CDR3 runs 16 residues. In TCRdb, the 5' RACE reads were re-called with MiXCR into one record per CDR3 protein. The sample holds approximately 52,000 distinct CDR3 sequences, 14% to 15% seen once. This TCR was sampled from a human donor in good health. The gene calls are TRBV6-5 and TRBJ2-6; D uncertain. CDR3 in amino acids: CASSYSPGSGANVLTF. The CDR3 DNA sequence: TGTGCCAGCAGTTACTCGCCCGGCTCTGGGGCCAACGTCCTGACTTTC.